This T cell receptor beta chain appears in the sequencing data of a study of graft-versus-host responses after intestinal transplantation. This clone was counted a single time. What it binds is unknown. Clones were read by immunoSEQ multiplex PCR, and TCRdb kept only the in-frame ones, dropping some. Among roughly 80,000 clones listed, roughly 84% were seen once. Sequences were derived from unstimulated CD8+ T cells sorted from spleen or lymph node cells, sampled before transplant. This sequence originates from a human donor who was the organ donor for an intestinal transplant.

The CDR3 region has the DNA TGTGCCAGCAGCATTTTTAGCGGTTCATCCTACGAGCAGTACTTC. This codes for CASSIFSGSSYEQYF. J is TRBJ2-7 and V is TRBV11-2, with TRBD2 as a possible D gene (6 bases). Trimming removed 5 bases at V and 1 base at J, with 15 bases between. Per germline, CDR1 SGHAT and CDR2 FQNNGV. CDR3 length: 15 residues.